Listed here are 16 T cell receptor beta chains from one sample, sequenced in a study of OX40 agonist ivuxolimab in advanced cancers. Repertoires were generated with immunoSEQ multiplex PCR, while TCRdb's copy carries only in-frame clones and drops some. The repertoire has under 95,000 clones, more than 80% of them found once; the top ten carry 8.7%. Sequencing was performed on CD4+ or CD8+ T cells sorted from blood, taken in a trial of the OX40 agonist ivuxolimab. These receptor sequences come from an adult with an advanced solid tumor such as melanoma, head and neck, liver or kidney cancer.

The V gene is TRBV27, the J gene TRBJ2-1; D perhaps matches TRBD2 (6 bases). Germline V lookup: CDR1 MNHEY, CDR2 SMNVEV (reference sequence). The V end lost 4 bases, the J end lost 6 bases, and 10 bases lay between the germline ends. This CDR3 contains 13 residues. The CDR3 protein is CASSSGLINEQFF. The CDR3 nucleotides read TGTGCCAGCAGTTCGGGACTCATCAATGAGCAGTTCTTC.

The rearrangement links TRBV6-1 to TRBJ2-5; maybe TRBD2 (5 bases). Per germline, CDR1 MNHNS and CDR2 SASEGT. CDR3 size: 13 residues. V lost 8 bases and J lost 4, with 14 bases in between. CDR3 in amino acids: CASGPRVGETQYF. The CDR3 DNA reads TGTGCCAGCGGGCCGCGGGTCGGAGAGACCCAGTACTTC.

This chain connects TRBV7-9 to TRBJ2-1; TRBD2 matches 13 bases. Germline V gene data show CDR1 as SEHNR and CDR2 as FQNEAQ (reference sequence). V trimming: 0 bases; J trimming: 9 bases; junction bases outside the gene matches: 5. The CDR3 is 16 amino acids. The CDR3 DNA reads TGTGCCAGCAGCTTAGCTACTAGCGGGAGGGCCGGTGAGCAGTTCTTC. Its protein product is CASSLATSGRAGEQFF. Filled out from reference TRBV7-9 and TRBJ2-1, the complete variable domain reads DTGVSQNPRHKITKRGQNVTFRCDPISEHNRLYWYRQTLGQGPEFLTYFQNEAQLEKSRLLSDRFSAERPKGSFSTLEIQRTEQGDSAMYLCASSLATSGRAGEQFFGPGTRLTVL.

The chain is built from TRBV14 and TRBJ2-5; D is possibly TRBD1 or TRBD2 (5 bases each). There are 13 residues in the CDR3. The ends were cut back, 4 bases at V and 5 bases at J, with 11 bases in the middle. Germline V lookup: CDR1 SGHDN, CDR2 FVKESK. CDR3 nucleotides: TGTGCCAGCAGCCTTGGGGGATTGGAGACCCAGTACTTC. Its translation: CASSLGGLETQYF.

The genes are TRBV5-1 and TRBJ2-2; maybe TRBD2 (6 bases). CDR1 and CDR2 (germline): SGHRS, YFSETQ. This CDR3 is built from 16 residues. V shed 0 bases and J shed 6 bases, with 15 bases lying between them. CDR3 DNA: TGCGCCAGCAGCTTGGCCGGGAGAATATTACCCGGGGAGCTGTTTTTT. The encoded protein is CASSLAGRILPGELFF.

The chain joins TRBV5-5 to TRBJ2-2; 14 nucleotides match TRBD2. Germline-derived CDR1 and CDR2 are SGHKS and YYEKEE (reference sequence). Trimming at V came to 1 base and at J to 5 bases, leaving 4 bases not matched to a gene. CDR3 size: 17 residues. CDR3 region: CASSLFRTSGRTGELFF. CDR3 sequence (DNA): TGTGCCAGCAGCTTGTTTCGGACTAGCGGGAGGACCGGGGAGCTGTTTTTT.

The chain links TRBV7-2 to TRBJ2-3, with D hard to call. The V gene's germline CDR1 is SGHTA and CDR2 FQGNSA. Trimming stripped 0 bases from V and 2 bases from J, with 18 bases between. This CDR3 has 18 amino acids. The CDR3 spells CASSLAPTLATLTDTQYF. CDR3 sequence (DNA): TGTGCCAGCAGCTTAGCTCCCACACTGGCAACACTCACAGATACGCAGTATTTT.

This chain joins TRBV5-1 and TRBJ2-7, with 8 bases matching TRBD1. V was pared by 0 bases and J by 2 bases, with 16 bases of the junction left unmatched. Per germline, CDR1 SGHRS and CDR2 YFSETQ. This CDR3 is built from 19 residues. The CDR3 DNA reads TGCGCCAGCAGCTTGGTCTTCGGGACAGGACTCGCTCTAACCTACGAGCAGTACTTC. Protein sequence: CASSLVFGTGLALTYEQYF.

V usage is TRBV7-9 and J usage is TRBJ1-5; TRBD1 matches 9 bases. This CDR3 has 15 amino acids. Germline CDR1 is SEHNR and CDR2 is FQNEAQ (reference sequence). J lost 5 bases, V lost 7 bases, and 9 bases had no gene match. The DNA of the CDR3 is TGTGCCAGCACCGACACAGGGGGCTCGGATCAGCCCCAGCATTTT. Translation: CASTDTGGSDQPQHF.

This clone came up once. J is TRBJ2-5 and V is TRBV15; D ambiguous. The CDR3 sequence is 14 residues long. With 1 base removed from V and 1 base from J, the gap between germline ends came to 7 bases. Germline loops: CDR1 LNHNV, CDR2 YYDKDF (reference sequence). The CDR3 bases are TGTGCCACCAGCAGAGGGCAGACCCAAGAGACCCAGTACTTC. Translation: CATSRGQTQETQYF.

V usage is TRBV27 and J usage is TRBJ2-3; no firm D call. Germline V gives CDR1 MNHEY, CDR2 SMNVEV (reference sequence). This CDR3 has 13 residues. The germline V and J ends were trimmed by 2 bases and 2 bases, with 5 bases remaining between them. CDR3 sequence (DNA): TGTGCCAGCAGTTTAATCCCCACAGATACGCAGTATTTT. Protein product: CASSLIPTDTQYF.

CDR3 amino acids: CASGAGELFF. As DNA, the CDR3 is TGTGCCAGCGGGGCCGGGGAGCTGTTTTTT. The chain links TRBV27 to TRBJ2-2, with D uncertain. The germline V gene has CDR1 MNHEY and CDR2 SMNVEV (reference sequence). There are 10 residues in the CDR3. Deletions cut 8 bases from V and 6 bases from J, with 4 bases between.

This clone turned up a few times. This chain links TRBV2 with TRBJ2-5, with 15 bases identical to TRBD2. Germline V gene sequence: CDR1 SNHLY, CDR2 FYNNEI. The CDR3 has 16 residues. V lost 2 bases and J lost 4; bases outside the gene matches: 2. The CDR3 loop is CASSEQGLAGGETQYF. Written as DNA, the CDR3 is TGTGCCAGCAGTGAACAGGGACTAGCGGGAGGAGAGACCCAGTACTTC.

On this clone: One end of the junction does not line up with germline, which may come from a read error. Other nucleotide sequences in the sample specify the same CDR3. The chain combines TRBV2 with TRBJ1-2, with TRBD1 identical over 12 bases. The CDR3 consists of 13 residues. Germline V gene lookup returns CDR1 SNHLY and CDR2 FYNNEI. The CDR3 here is CASKGQGAGGYTF. Written as DNA, the CDR3 is TGTGCCAGCAAGGGACAGGGGGCCGGAGGCTACACTTTC.

The V call is TRBV5-1, the J call TRBJ2-1; 11 positions match TRBD1. CDR1 and CDR2 from the germline V gene are SGHRS and YFSETQ. The CDR3 spans 16 residues. Trimming removed 2 bases from V and 7 bases from J; junction bases left unmatched: 8. The CDR3 nucleotides are TGCGCCAGCAGCTTACTTGGACAGGGGGCGGGAAATGAGCAGTTCTTC. It codes for CASSLLGQGAGNEQFF.

The chain employs TRBV6-1 and TRBJ2-1, with D perhaps matching TRBD1 or TRBD2 (6 bases each). CDR3 length: 16 residues. Trimming took off 0 bases at V and 6 bases at J, with 15 bases between the two ends. CDR1 and CDR2 (germline): MNHNS, SASEGT. CDR3 amino acids: CASSEAFGGFSNEQFF. DNA for the CDR3: TGTGCCAGCAGTGAAGCGTTCGGGGGCTTCAGCAATGAGCAGTTCTTC.